Below, 10 T cell receptor beta chains from the same sample are listed, as sequenced in a study of regulatory T cells in long-lasting Graves disease. With iRepertoire HTBI primers and Arm-PCR of CDR3 regions, TCR beta libraries were built. TCRdb used MiXCR to reprocess the multiplex PCR reads, holding one entry per CDR3 protein. This sample has about 470,000 distinct CDR3 sequences; less than 25% occur once, and the top ten carry 6.5% to 10%. Time point: persistent/refractory GD, antithyroid drugs over 5 years with positive TRAb. Construction of the TCR library relied on RNA isolated from PBMCs. The sample consisted of peripheral blood mononuclear cells (PBMCs), taken when the disease was refractory, from a patient treated with antithyroid drugs. The receptor source for this set is a female donor with Graves disease.

The table lists this clonotype with a few counts. This sequence joins TRBV7-6 and TRBJ1-3; D is unclear. There are 14 residues in the CDR3. Germline assignment: CDR1 SGHVS and CDR2 FNYEAQ. V lost 4 bases and J 0 bases, leaving 7 bases between the germline ends. The CDR3 loop is CASSSGTSGNTIYF. In nucleotides, the CDR3 is TGTGCCAGCAGCTCGGGAACCTCTGGAAACACCATATATTTT.

This clonotype has a count of ten or more. V is TRBV7-2 and J is TRBJ1-6; no reliable D call. Germline V lookup: CDR1 SGHTA, CDR2 FQGNSA. The CDR3 runs to 15 residues. V was trimmed by 6 bases and J by 7 bases, leaving 16 bases between them. The CDR3 nucleotides are TGTGCCAGCAGGCTATTCGGACGGAGGAATTCACCCCTCCACTTT. Translated: CASRLFGRRNSPLHF. The full variable domain, with the rest looked up from reference TRBV7-2 and TRBJ1-6, is GAGVSQSPSNKVTEKGKDVELRCDPISGHTALYWYRQSLGQGLEFLIYFQGNSAPDKSGLPSDRFSAERTGGSVSTLTIQRTQQEDSAVYLCASRLFGRRNSPLHFGNGTRLTVT.

This clonotype was picked up a small number of times. The rearrangement uses TRBV15 and TRBJ1-1; the D is unclear. The ends were cut back, 6 bases at V and 3 bases at J, with 17 bases in the middle. The CDR3 loop spans 15 amino acids. The germline V gene encodes CDR1 LNHNV and CDR2 YYDKDF (reference sequence). The DNA of the CDR3 is TGTGCCACCAGAGCAGCGGTATATGGGGACACTGAAGCTTTCTTT. Translation: CATRAAVYGDTEAFF.

V usage is TRBV10-1 and J usage is TRBJ1-5; unclear D gene. The CDR3 totals 12 residues. CDR1 is WNHNN and CDR2 is SYGVQD in the germline V gene (reference sequence). The V end lost 10 bases, the J end lost 6 bases, and 13 bases lay between the germline ends. The CDR3 nucleotides read TGCGCCATGTATAACCGGCGTCAGCCCCAGCATTTT. This codes for CAMYNRRQPQHF.

V is TRBV5-4 and J is TRBJ2-7; 11 bases line up with TRBD2. The CDR3 is made up of 16 amino acids. J was trimmed by 4 bases and V by 2 bases; bases with no gene match: 8. Germline V gene lookup returns CDR1 SGHNT and CDR2 YYREEE (reference sequence). CDR3 DNA: TGTGCCAGCAGCTTAGGGGGAGCTAGCGGGAGGTACGAGCAGTACTTC. The encoded protein is CASSLGGASGRYEQYF.

This chain joins TRBV11-2 and TRBJ2-1, with TRBD2 matching 7 bases. Germline V gene lookup returns CDR1 SGHAT and CDR2 FQNNGV. After removal of 5 bases from V and 8 bases from J, the junction contained 9 bases not matched to a gene. CDR3 length equals 14 residues. In DNA form, the CDR3 reads TGTGCCAGCAGCCCGGACTGGGAGGGCGATGAGCAGTTCTTC. As protein: CASSPDWEGDEQFF.

This clonotype has a count of ten or more. The chain recombines TRBV5-8 with TRBJ1-5, with 8 bases that match TRBD1. The V gene's germline CDR1 is SGHTS and CDR2 YDEGEE. The V gene end was trimmed by 4 bases and the J gene end by 6 bases; junction bases not matched to a gene: 9. The CDR3 length is 15 residues. The CDR3 DNA sequence: TGTGCCAGCAGCGCCGGACAGGGAACGGCTCAGCCCCAGCATTTT. This translates into CASSAGQGTAQPQHF.

This clonotype was recorded at least ten times. The chain joins TRBV30 to TRBJ2-2; no clear D gene. Germline V gives CDR1 GTSNPN, CDR2 SVGIG (reference sequence). V was clipped by 4 bases and J by 3 bases, with 3 bases between them. There are 11 residues in the CDR3. CDR3 protein: CAWMDTGELFF. CDR3 in DNA: TGTGCCTGGATGGACACCGGGGAGCTGTTTTTT.

The J gene is TRBJ2-7, the V gene TRBV20-1; no firm D call. Looked up from germline, CDR1 is DFQATT and CDR2 is SNEGSKA (reference sequence). Trimming removed 0 bases from V and 0 bases from J, with 15 bases in between. This CDR3 has 16 residues. The CDR3, as DNA: TGCAGTGCTAGAGACAGTGATACTGCCCGCTCCTACGAGCAGTACTTC. Amino acid sequence: CSARDSDTARSYEQYF.

The chain joins TRBV29-1 to TRBJ2-1; TRBD2 agrees at 10 bases. Germline V gene lookup returns CDR1 SQVTM and CDR2 ANQGSEA. The V gene end was trimmed by 7 bases and the J gene end by 8 bases; junction bases not matched to a gene: 11. The CDR3 is 14 residues long. The CDR3 spells CSGEAGGPADEQFF. The CDR3 region has the DNA TGCAGCGGAGAAGCGGGAGGGCCAGCCGATGAGCAGTTCTTC.